A selection of T cell receptor beta chains follows, all from one sample in a study of T cells after yellow fever vaccination. MiXCR was run by TCRdb on the 5' RACE reads, yielding one entry per CDR3 protein. This repertoire shows around 530,000 distinct CDR3 sequences, less than 20% found once; its top ten account for 15% to 20%. The sample consisted of PBMCs, taken more than 4 days after the first yellow fever vaccination. The source of these receptors is a man aged 18 to 30 who received the YFV17D yellow fever vaccine. Both conserved end residues are part of each CDR3. A D gene is named only where the DNA matches it firmly. Not all rows give a size; the values are once, few, many and, for expanded clones, a class.

clone_size	v_call	d_call	j_call	cdr3_nt	cdr3_aa
NA	TRBV7-7	TRBD1	TRBJ2-2	TGTGCTAGCAGCCGCCGGACAGGGGCGATCAACACCGGGGAGCTGTTTTTT	CASSRRTGAINTGELFF
NA	TRBV29-1	NA	TRBJ1-2	TGCAGCGCCAGGTGGGCAGGGGACGGCTACACCTTC	CSARWAGDGYTF
NA	TRBV7-9	NA	TRBJ2-1	TGTGCCAGCAGCCCCGGTCTGGGGGGCGATGAGCAGTTCTTC	CASSPGLGGDEQFF
NA	TRBV19	NA	TRBJ1-3	TGTGCCAGTAGTATGAGGAGGAGCTCTGGAAACACCATATATTTT	CASSMRRSSGNTIYF
few	TRBV5-6	NA	TRBJ2-6	TGTGCCAGCAGCTTGGAGCTAACTGGGGCCAACGTCCTGACTTTC	CASSLELTGANVLTF
few	TRBV3-1	TRBD1	TRBJ2-1	TGTGCCAGCAGCCAAGGGGCAGGGGGCGTTATCCCCTACAATGAGCAGTTCTTC	CASSQGAGGVIPYNEQFF
NA	TRBV4-1	NA	TRBJ1-6	TGCGCCAGCAGCCATGGGGAGGGGACCGGGAGGGATTCACCCCTCCACTTT	CASSHGEGTGRDSPLHF
many	TRBV11-2	TRBD2	TRBJ2-5	TGTGCCAGCAGCCCGGGACTAGCGGGGCTCCTGGGGGAGACCCAGTACTTC	CASSPGLAGLLGETQYF
NA	TRBV20-1	TRBD2	TRBJ2-1	TGCAGTGCTAGACAGGGGAACCTGATAGCGGGGGGGAACAATGAGCAGTTCTTC	CSARQGNLIAGGNNEQFF
few	TRBV7-2	TRBD1	TRBJ1-6	TGTGCCAGCAGCTGGCGGGACAGTTATTCACCCCTCCACTTT	CASSWRDSYSPLHF
NA	TRBV2	NA	TRBJ1-2	TGTGCCAGCAAGCCCCTCTTGGGCCCCTATGGCTACACCTTC	CASKPLLGPYGYTF
NA	TRBV5-1	NA	TRBJ2-5	TGCGCCAGCAGGATTTTGGACAATACGCAGACCCAGTACTTC	CASRILDNTQTQYF
few	TRBV12-3/TRBV12-4	TRBD1	TRBJ2-1	TGTGCCAGCACCCTAGACAGGGGGAGGGGCAATGAGCAGTTCTTC	CASTLDRGRGNEQFF
few	TRBV6-5	NA	TRBJ1-6	TGTGCCAGCAGTTTCGACAGTAGTGCCACCCAGGAGTACCCCCTCCACTTT	CASSFDSSATQEYPLHF
NA	TRBV5-1	NA	TRBJ2-7	TGCGCCAGCAGCTTTAGCCGGCCGGAGGTTCACGAGCAGTACTTC	CASSFSRPEVHEQYF
NA	TRBV4-2	NA	TRBJ1-2	TGTGCCAGCAGCCAAGGGGGAGGAGGCCCCTATGGCTACACCTTC	CASSQGGGGPYGYTF
many	TRBV7-9	TRBD2	TRBJ2-3	TGTGCCAGCAGCTTAGCTTCGGGGGGGACAGATACGCAGTATTTT	CASSLASGGTDTQYF